This record looks at one TCR beta chain sequence and its context. The CDR3 length is 15 residues. Per germline, CDR1 MNHEY and CDR2 SMNVEV (reference sequence). V dropped 2 bases and J dropped 4 bases, with 12 bases sitting between them. The source of the sample is a study of blood T cell repertoires in COVID-19. About the study: Material from acute and convalescent COVID-19 was sourced from the United States, Italy and Spain. PBMCs, B-cell-depleted T cells, or T cells were the source of the cDNA or gDNA that made up the material.

In the authors' methods: It was from reference gene primer amplification that nucleated cell counts were estimated. Measured with immunoSEQ multiplex PCR; TCRdb has only the in-frame clones, and not every one. That table gives V, J and clone size, and the DNA gave D and trimming. The table shows approximately 150,000 clones, with around nine tenths occurring only once. The receptor was derived from a human donor in a cohort sampled during active COVID-19. J is TRBJ2-1 and V is TRBV27; possibly TRBD1 for D (5 bases). The sequencing input was peripheral blood. The CDR3 nucleotides read TGTGCCAGCAGTTTAAAACAGGAGCTATACAATGAGCAGTTCTTC. It translates to CASSLKQELYNEQFF.